These 24 T cell receptor beta chains share one sample of origin, sequenced in a study of T cells in Graves' hyperthyroidism and ophthalmopathy (dated by TCRdb to between 2019 and 2020). The library was produced with multiplex PCR. The reads were generated on an Illumina HiSeq 2000. The TCR beta CDR3 regions were amplified from RNA transcripts. A first-round RT-PCR of the TCR CDR3 used the HTBI primer set with the Qiagen OneStep RT-PCR kit. TCRdb itself trimmed the public reads at Q25 with fastp, ran MiXCR and retained productive beta chains. Here each entry gathers all rows of one CDR3 protein and keeps the most common genes and DNA. Recorded for this sample are around 580,000 distinct CDR3 sequences; approximately 15% of them occurred a single time. The top ten hold 18% of the sample. Input material: blood. The receptor source for this set is a woman under 30 with Graves' hyperthyroidism.

In its sample, this clonotype was seen a few times. V is TRBV14 and J is TRBJ2-3, with TRBD2 matching 12 bases. This CDR3 is built from 15 residues. In germline, CDR1 is SGHDN, CDR2 FVKESK. Losses at the gene ends were 4 bases for V and 6 bases for J; bases not matched to a gene: 5. The CDR3 region is CASSPLTSGGDTQYF. CDR3 coding DNA: TGTGCCAGCAGCCCACTGACTAGCGGGGGCGATACGCAGTATTTT. Full variable domain (remainder filled in from reference TRBV14 and TRBJ2-3): EAGVTQFPSHSVIEKGQTVTLRCDPISGHDNLYWYRRVMGKEIKFLLHFVKESKQDESGMPNNRFLAERTGGTYSTLKVQPAELEDSGVYFCASSPLTSGGDTQYFGPGTRLTVL.

This clonotype turned up a few times. Being one base from a much bigger clone, this may be a read error. In nucleotides, the CDR3 is TGCAGTGCTAGACGGCAGGGAATCTACGAGCAGTACTTC. Encoded protein: CSARRQGIYEQYF. The chain recombines TRBV20-1 with TRBJ2-7; D might be TRBD1 (5 bases). V was pared by 2 bases and J by 3 bases, with 11 bases between. The CDR3 spans 13 residues. CDR1 DFQATT and CDR2 SNEGSKA come from the germline V gene (reference sequence).

The J gene is TRBJ1-2, the V gene TRBV2; the match to TRBD1 covers 7 bases. The CDR3 covers 12 residues. Germline-derived CDR1 and CDR2 are SNHLY and FYNNEI. Trimming took 8 bases from V and 8 from J; bases not matched to a gene: 8. CDR3 loop: CASGRGSGGYTF. The CDR3 region has the DNA TGTGCCAGCGGCAGGGGGTCAGGGGGCTACACCTTC.

The sample holds many counts of this clonotype. DNA for the CDR3: TGTGCCAGCAGCTCCCAAGCCGGGGAGTCCTACGAGCAGTACTTC. Translated: CASSSQAGESYEQYF. The J gene is TRBJ2-7, the V gene TRBV7-8, with D maybe TRBD2 (5 bases). The V end was cut by 4 bases, the J end by 1 base, with 14 bases between. Per the germline V gene, CDR1 is SGHVS and CDR2 is FQNEAQ. The CDR3 contains 15 residues.

This clonotype has at least ten counts. The chain uses TRBV6-1 and TRBJ1-4; 10 bases are a match to TRBD1. V lost 6 bases, J lost 4 bases, and 2 bases stayed unmatched. This CDR3 comprises 14 residues. Germline V gives CDR1 MNHNS, CDR2 SASEGT. DNA for the CDR3: TGTGCCAGCAGGACAGGGGGCTTTAATGAAAAACTGTTTTTT. Translating gives CASRTGGFNEKLFF.

Only a few counts were recorded for this clonotype. The genes are TRBV11-2 and TRBJ1-3; tentatively, D is TRBD1 (5 bases). CDR3 length equals 15 residues. Germline-derived CDR1 and CDR2 are SGHAT and FQNNGV. Deletions cut 6 bases from V and 4 bases from J, with 16 bases between. CDR3 DNA sequence: TGTGCCAGCAGACCAGCCGGGACGGGGGGAAACACCATATATTTT. It yields the protein CASRPAGTGGNTIYF. The variable domain in full, with the rest retrieved from reference TRBV11-2 and TRBJ1-3, is EAGVAQSPRYKIIEKRQSVAFWCNPISGHATLYWYQQILGQGPKLLIQFQNNGVVDDSQLPKDRFSAERLKGVDSTLKIQPAKLEDSAVYLCASRPAGTGGNTIYFGEGSWLTVV.

The chain carries TRBV28 and TRBJ1-2; no clear D. This CDR3 contains 13 residues. V was cut by 6 bases and J by 0 bases, with 8 bases left in between. Germline V lookup: CDR1 MDHEN, CDR2 SYDVKM. This CDR3 reads CASRPLANYGYTF. The CDR3 nucleotides read TGTGCCAGCAGACCTCTAGCTAACTATGGCTACACCTTC.

This clonotype was found many times. The chain couples TRBV12-3 or TRBV12-4 to TRBJ1-2; no reliable D call. The ends were cut back, 3 bases at V and 4 bases at J, with 18 bases in the middle. CDR3 size: 16 residues. CDR3 sequence (DNA): TGTGCCAGCAGTTTCACCCATGCATTAACCGGCTATGGCTACACCTTC. Its protein is CASSFTHALTGYGYTF.

This chain connects TRBV7-9 to TRBJ1-4, with TRBD1 matching 8 bases. Losses at the gene ends were 5 bases for V and 6 bases for J; bases not matched to a gene: 8. Germline lookup yields CDR1 SEHNR and CDR2 FQNEAQ (reference sequence). The CDR3 extends over 15 amino acids. CDR3 bases: TGTGCCAGCAGCATCCGGACAGGGAGTGATGAAAAACTGTTTTTT. Protein product: CASSIRTGSDEKLFF.

This chain uses TRBV6-2 or TRBV6-3 with TRBJ1-2; TRBD1 might be the D (6 bases). The CDR3 covers 14 residues. V was clipped by 4 bases and J by 6 bases, with 15 bases between them. Germline loops: CDR1 MNHEY, CDR2 SVGEGT. CDR3 DNA: TGTGCCAGCAGTTTGACGTCGACAGGAGATGGCTACACCTTC. This codes for CASSLTSTGDGYTF.

This clonotype was detected many times. The chain uses TRBV28 and TRBJ2-1; the match to TRBD2 covers 8 bases. The CDR3 spans 14 residues. The V and J ends lost 3 bases and 4 bases, in that order; junction bases with no gene match: 2. Germline assignment: CDR1 MDHEN and CDR2 SYDVKM. The CDR3 nucleotides are TGTGCCAGCAGTTTGGCTAGCGGGTACAATGAGCAGTTCTTC. Translated, it gives CASSLASGYNEQFF.

This clonotype came up many times. The rearrangement uses TRBV7-8 and TRBJ2-5, with D unclear. V was pared by 3 bases and J by 3 bases, with 8 bases between. Looked up from germline, CDR1 is SGHVS and CDR2 is FQNEAQ. This CDR3 contains 13 residues. The CDR3 sequence is CASSFQPEETQYF. The CDR3 DNA reads as TGTGCCAGCAGCTTTCAGCCCGAAGAGACCCAGTACTTC.

This sequence joins TRBV6-1 and TRBJ1-2; tentatively, D is TRBD1 (6 bases). Germline V gives CDR1 MNHNS, CDR2 SASEGT. Between the trimmed V and J ends, which lost 5 bases and 5 bases, there was a span of 12 bases. There are 13 residues in the CDR3. This CDR3 is CASSFSGTYGYTF. The CDR3 DNA follows: TGTGCCAGCAGTTTTTCCGGGACATATGGCTACACCTTC.

There are a few counts of this clonotype. The chain is built from TRBV12-3 or TRBV12-4 and TRBJ1-3, with D perhaps matching TRBD1 (6 bases). The V end lost 6 bases, the J end lost 0 bases, and 15 bases lay between the germline ends. The CDR3 length is 16 residues. The CDR3 loop is CASSRGAGGSGNTIYF. As DNA, the CDR3 is TGTGCCAGCAGCCGGGGGGCAGGTGGCTCTGGAAACACCATATATTTT.

This clonotype was observed a few times. This rearrangement joins TRBV20-1 to TRBJ2-7, with 12 nucleotides matching TRBD2. J was trimmed by 5 bases and V by 5 bases; bases with no gene match: 7. The CDR3 has 14 amino acids. Germline V gives CDR1 DFQATT, CDR2 SNEGSKA (reference sequence). The CDR3 region is CSAPSGGAGDEQYF. CDR3 in DNA: TGCAGTGCTCCTAGCGGGGGGGCGGGCGACGAGCAGTACTTC.

The rearrangement uses TRBV20-1 and TRBJ1-5, with 7 positions matching TRBD1. This CDR3 has 15 amino acids. Germline loops: CDR1 DFQATT, CDR2 SNEGSKA (reference sequence). Germline trimming cut 5 bases from V and 1 base from J; bases unmatched to any gene: 8. CDR3 in DNA: TGCAGTGCTGATACCCGGGACAGAAGCAATCAGCCCCAGCATTTT. It codes for CSADTRDRSNQPQHF.

This clonotype was counted between two and nine times. The chain recombines TRBV4-2 with TRBJ1-1; D is ambiguous. Germline V gene sequence: CDR1 LGHNA, CDR2 YNFKEQ. With 0 bases removed from V and 5 bases from J, the gap between germline ends came to 7 bases. This CDR3 contains 13 residues. CDR3 in DNA: TGTGCCAGCAGCCAAGAAGCCGGGACTGAAGCTTTCTTT. It encodes CASSQEAGTEAFF.

This clonotype was seen repeatedly, ten times or more. The genes are TRBV20-1 and TRBJ1-1; D not resolved. The CDR3 is made up of 14 amino acids. V was clipped by 0 bases and J by 3 bases, with 11 bases between them. Germline assignment: CDR1 DFQATT and CDR2 SNEGSKA (reference sequence). CDR3 amino acids: CSAREGVVYTEAFF. The DNA for the CDR3 is TGCAGTGCTAGAGAGGGAGTGGTTTACACTGAAGCTTTCTTT.

The J gene is TRBJ1-5, the V gene TRBV12-3 or TRBV12-4; TRBD1 agrees at 8 bases. V dropped 3 bases and J dropped 9; count of bases not matched to a gene: 7. The CDR3 has 14 residues. This CDR3 reads CASSFQQGVTPQHF. The CDR3 DNA reads as TGTGCCAGCAGTTTCCAACAGGGGGTTACGCCCCAGCATTTT.

The chain combines TRBV24-1 with TRBJ2-1; TRBD2 matches 10 bases. J was trimmed by 4 bases and V by 0 bases; bases with no gene match: 2. CDR1 and CDR2 from the germline V gene are KGHDR and SFDVKD. The CDR3 is made up of 16 amino acids. The CDR3 nucleotides are TGTGCCACCAGTGATTTGACTAGCGGGGAGTACAATGAGCAGTTCTTC. Translation gives CATSDLTSGEYNEQFF.

This clonotype was recorded a few times. The chain combines TRBV30 with TRBJ2-7; D call uncertain. With 1 base removed from V and 3 bases from J, the gap between germline ends came to 4 bases. The V gene's germline CDR1 is GTSNPN and CDR2 SVGIG (reference sequence). This CDR3 is 11 amino acids long. The CDR3 nucleotides are TGTGCCTGGAGTGCGATCTACGAGCAGTACTTC. Amino acids: CAWSAIYEQYF.

This clonotype was observed a handful of times. This chain joins TRBV5-1 and TRBJ2-5; 8 nucleotides line up with TRBD2. Unmatched junction bases numbered 5, after V lost 3 bases and J lost 1 base. Per the germline V gene, CDR1 is SGHRS and CDR2 is YFSETQ. This CDR3 is 15 amino acids long. The CDR3 DNA is TGCGCCAGCAGCTCGGGGACTAGACTCCAAGAGACCCAGTACTTC. This translates into CASSSGTRLQETQYF.

This clonotype was counted at least ten times. CDR3 loop: CSAKTAPSTDTQYF. The CDR3 coding sequence is TGCAGCGCGAAGACGGCCCCTAGCACAGATACGCAGTATTTT. The V call is TRBV20-1, the J call TRBJ2-3, with no clear D. Germline CDR1 and CDR2: DFQATT and SNEGSKA (reference sequence). The CDR3 has 14 amino acids.

Many counts were recorded for this clonotype. J is TRBJ1-1 and V is TRBV6-1; maybe TRBD1 (5 bases). The CDR3 sequence is 13 residues long. Germline V gene lookup returns CDR1 MNHNS and CDR2 SASEGT. Trimming took off 5 bases at V and 6 bases at J, with 13 bases between the two ends. CDR3 coding DNA: TGTGCCAGCAGTCAGTTCGGGGCGCCTGAAGCTTTCTTT. Amino acids: CASSQFGAPEAFF.